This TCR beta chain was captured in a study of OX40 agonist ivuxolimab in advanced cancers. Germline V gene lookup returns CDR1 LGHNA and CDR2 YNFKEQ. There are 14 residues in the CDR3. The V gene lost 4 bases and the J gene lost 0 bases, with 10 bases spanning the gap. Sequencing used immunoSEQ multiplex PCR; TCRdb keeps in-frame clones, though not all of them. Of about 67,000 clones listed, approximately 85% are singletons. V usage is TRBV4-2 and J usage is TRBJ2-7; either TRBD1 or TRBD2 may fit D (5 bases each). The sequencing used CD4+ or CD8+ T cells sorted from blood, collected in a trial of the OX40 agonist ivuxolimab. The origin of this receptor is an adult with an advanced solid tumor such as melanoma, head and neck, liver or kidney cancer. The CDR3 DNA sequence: TGTGCCAGCAGCCTCCCGGGGCCCTCCTACGAGCAGTACTTC. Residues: CASSLPGPSYEQYF.